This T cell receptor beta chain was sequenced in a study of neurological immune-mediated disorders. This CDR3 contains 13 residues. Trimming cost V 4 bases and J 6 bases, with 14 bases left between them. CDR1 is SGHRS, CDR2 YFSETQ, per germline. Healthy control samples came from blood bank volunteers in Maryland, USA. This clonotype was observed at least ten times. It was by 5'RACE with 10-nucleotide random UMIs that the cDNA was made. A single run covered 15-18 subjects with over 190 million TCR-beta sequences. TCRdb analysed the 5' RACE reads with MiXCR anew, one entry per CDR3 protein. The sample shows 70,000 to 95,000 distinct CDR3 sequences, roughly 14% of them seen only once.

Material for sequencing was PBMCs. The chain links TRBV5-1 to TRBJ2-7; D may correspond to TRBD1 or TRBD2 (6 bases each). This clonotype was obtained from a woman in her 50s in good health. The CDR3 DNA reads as TGCGCCAGCAGCGAGGGCGGGACAATCGAGCAGTACTTC. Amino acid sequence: CASSEGGTIEQYF.